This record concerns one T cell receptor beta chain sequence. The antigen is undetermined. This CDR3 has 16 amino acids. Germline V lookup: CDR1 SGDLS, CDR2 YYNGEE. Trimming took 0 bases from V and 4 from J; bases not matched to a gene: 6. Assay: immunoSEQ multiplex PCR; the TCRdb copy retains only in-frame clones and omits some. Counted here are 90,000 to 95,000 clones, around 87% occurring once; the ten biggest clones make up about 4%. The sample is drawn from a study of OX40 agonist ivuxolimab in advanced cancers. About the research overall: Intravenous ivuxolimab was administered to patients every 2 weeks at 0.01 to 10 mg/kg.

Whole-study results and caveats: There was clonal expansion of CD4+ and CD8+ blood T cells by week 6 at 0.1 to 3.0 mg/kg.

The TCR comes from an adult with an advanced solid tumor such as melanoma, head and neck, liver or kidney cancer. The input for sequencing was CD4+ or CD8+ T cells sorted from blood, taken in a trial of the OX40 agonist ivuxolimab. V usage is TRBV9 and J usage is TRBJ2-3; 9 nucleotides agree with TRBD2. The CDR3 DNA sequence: TGTGCCAGCAGCGTAGTCGATAGCGGGAGTGCAGATACGCAGTATTTT. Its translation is CASSVVDSGSADTQYF.